These 11 T cell receptor beta chains originate from one sample sequenced in a study of blood T cells in healthy people across ages (dated by TCRdb to between 2015 and 2016). Library prep was done by 5' RACE. The sample was run on an Illumina HiSeq 2500. A second PCR of about 7 to 12 cycles was run with a J-beta primer mix and a sample-barcoded 5' primer. TCRdb handled the public reads itself, with Q25 trimming in fastp and clone calling in MiXCR, and kept productive beta chains. CDR3 protein sequences are deduplicated, and each keeps its most common genes and DNA. The sample table shows more than 650,000 distinct CDR3 sequences, and about 24% are seen once. Roughly 22% of the sample is in the top ten clones. What was sequenced was blood. These receptors were obtained from a man in his 70s in good health.

This clonotype was picked up many times. This chain links TRBV5-1 with TRBJ2-5, with TRBD2 matching 13 bases. The CDR3 is made up of 16 amino acids. Looked up from germline, CDR1 is SGHRS and CDR2 is YFSETQ. Unmatched junction bases numbered 3, after V lost 3 bases and J lost 1 base. This chain's CDR3 is CASSSGTSGVQETQYF. CDR3 DNA: TGCGCCAGCAGCTCCGGGACTAGCGGGGTCCAAGAGACCCAGTACTTC.

J is TRBJ2-7 and V is TRBV29-1; D is unclear. The V and J ends lost 3 bases and 3 bases respectively, with 12 bases between them. Germline V gives CDR1 SQVTM, CDR2 ANQGSEA. CDR3 size: 13 residues. The DNA for the CDR3 is TGCAGCGTTGAGGGTGCTACCCGCTACGAGCAGTACTTC. Translation: CSVEGATRYEQYF.

V gene TRBV29-1 combines with J gene TRBJ2-3; maybe TRBD2 (5 bases). Germline V gives CDR1 SQVTM, CDR2 ANQGSEA. The CDR3 consists of 14 residues. Trimming left V 2 bases short and J 5 bases short, with 14 bases between. The CDR3 loop reads CSVEFLLAGDTQYF. CDR3 bases: TGCAGCGTTGAATTCCTCCTAGCAGGAGATACGCAGTATTTT.

This clonotype appeared many times. Germline and junction disagree at one end, which may indicate a read error. The genes are TRBV12-3 or TRBV12-4 and TRBJ1-5, with TRBD1 matching 8 bases. The CDR3 contains 12 residues. DNA of the CDR3: TGTGCCAGCAGTTTAGCGAGGACAGGGAATACGTTT. Protein: CASSLARTGNTF.

The V call is TRBV5-1, the J call TRBJ1-4; a weak D match, TRBD1 (5 bases). This CDR3 is built from 13 residues. Germline-derived CDR1 and CDR2 are SGHRS and YFSETQ. The V end lost 0 bases, the J end lost 7 bases, and 7 bases lay between the germline ends. The chain's CDR3 is CASSLVGTEKLFF. Written as DNA, the CDR3 is TGCGCCAGCAGCTTGGTGGGGACTGAAAAACTGTTTTTT.

This clonotype occurred a few times. This sequence joins TRBV27 and TRBJ1-5, with a tentative D call TRBD1 (5 bases). The length of the CDR3 is 14 residues. V was trimmed by 4 bases and J by 2 bases, leaving 9 bases between them. CDR1 MNHEY and CDR2 SMNVEV come from the germline V gene (reference sequence). DNA for the CDR3: TGTGCCAGCAGTTCAGGGTTTGGCAATCAGCCCCAGCATTTT. Encoded protein: CASSSGFGNQPQHF.

This clonotype was seen a few times. The V gene is TRBV27, the J gene TRBJ1-4; D ambiguous. V lost 3 bases and J lost 6, with 11 bases in between. The CDR3 spans 14 residues. Germline CDR1 MNHEY, CDR2 SMNVEV (reference sequence). CDR3: CASSFPGNHEKLFF. The CDR3 bases are TGTGCCAGCAGTTTCCCGGGGAACCATGAAAAACTGTTTTTT.

This clonotype was seen a handful of times. The chain is built from TRBV5-1 and TRBJ2-3; D might be TRBD2 (6 bases). CDR3 size: 11 residues. Trimming left V 3 bases short and J 8 bases short, with 7 bases between. The germline V gene encodes CDR1 SGHRS and CDR2 YFSETQ. In DNA form, the CDR3 reads TGCGCCAGCAGCTGGGAGGCTACGCAGTATTTT. The encoded protein is CASSWEATQYF.

The chain combines TRBV5-1 with TRBJ2-5; 9 nucleotides align to TRBD1. J gave up 4 bases and V 0 bases, and 4 bases lay outside the gene matches. Germline-derived CDR1 and CDR2 are SGHRS and YFSETQ. CDR3 size: 15 residues. CDR3 DNA sequence: TGCGCCAGCAGCTTGGGGACAGGGGCCCCAGAGACCCAGTACTTC. Its protein product is CASSLGTGAPETQYF.

This chain uses TRBV27 with TRBJ1-2, with TRBD1 as a possible D gene (5 bases). This CDR3 comprises 13 residues. CDR1 and CDR2 (germline): MNHEY, SMNVEV (reference sequence). Trimming took 6 bases from V and 4 from J, leaving 12 bases between them. CDR3 in amino acids: CASSRPGGYGYTF. Written as DNA, the CDR3 is TGTGCCAGCAGCCGCCCCGGGGGCTATGGCTACACCTTC.

This clonotype was picked up a small number of times. The V call is TRBV6-6, the J call TRBJ2-7; no clear D. CDR1 and CDR2 (germline): MNHNY, SVGAGI (reference sequence). The length of the CDR3 is 11 residues. V was pared by 11 bases and J by 6 bases, with 14 bases between. The CDR3 is CAGGGRVEQYF. The CDR3 DNA reads TGTGCCGGCGGCGGAAGGGTCGAGCAGTACTTC.